This TCR beta chain was sequenced in a study of T cells in women clearing cervical HPV infection. Study details: HLA type stays a possible confounder, typing being limited.

Study results and limitations: CIN3+ cases had significantly higher TCR repertoire richness than controls, but evenness did not differ. Controls had more TRBV6-7 (approximately 0.16%) than cases (roughly 0.11%).

Worth noting for this clone: The antigen remains unidentified. The CDR3 end lies 3 residues beyond the end of the read and is filled in from the germline J gene.

Data came from immunoSEQ multiplex PCR; TCRdb stores just in-frame clones and leaves some out. The table lists roughly 20,000 clones. V was cut by 4 bases and J by 6 bases, with 11 bases left in between. CDR1 and CDR2 (germline): ENHRY, SYGVKD. CDR3 size: 13 residues. Dot-blot hybridization genotyped cervical HPV amplified with MY09/MY11 PCR. The rearrangement links TRBV10-3 to TRBJ2-3; unclear D gene. The sequencing sample was made of blood buffy coat. The receptor was derived from a woman between 18 and 75 years old with a cervical HPV16 infection that either progressed to CIN3+ or cleared (not recorded which). The covered CDR3 bases are TGTGCCATCAGTGGGTCCAACCGGGATACG. Amino acid sequence: CAISGSNRDT. The entire CDR3 protein is CAISGSNRDTQYF.